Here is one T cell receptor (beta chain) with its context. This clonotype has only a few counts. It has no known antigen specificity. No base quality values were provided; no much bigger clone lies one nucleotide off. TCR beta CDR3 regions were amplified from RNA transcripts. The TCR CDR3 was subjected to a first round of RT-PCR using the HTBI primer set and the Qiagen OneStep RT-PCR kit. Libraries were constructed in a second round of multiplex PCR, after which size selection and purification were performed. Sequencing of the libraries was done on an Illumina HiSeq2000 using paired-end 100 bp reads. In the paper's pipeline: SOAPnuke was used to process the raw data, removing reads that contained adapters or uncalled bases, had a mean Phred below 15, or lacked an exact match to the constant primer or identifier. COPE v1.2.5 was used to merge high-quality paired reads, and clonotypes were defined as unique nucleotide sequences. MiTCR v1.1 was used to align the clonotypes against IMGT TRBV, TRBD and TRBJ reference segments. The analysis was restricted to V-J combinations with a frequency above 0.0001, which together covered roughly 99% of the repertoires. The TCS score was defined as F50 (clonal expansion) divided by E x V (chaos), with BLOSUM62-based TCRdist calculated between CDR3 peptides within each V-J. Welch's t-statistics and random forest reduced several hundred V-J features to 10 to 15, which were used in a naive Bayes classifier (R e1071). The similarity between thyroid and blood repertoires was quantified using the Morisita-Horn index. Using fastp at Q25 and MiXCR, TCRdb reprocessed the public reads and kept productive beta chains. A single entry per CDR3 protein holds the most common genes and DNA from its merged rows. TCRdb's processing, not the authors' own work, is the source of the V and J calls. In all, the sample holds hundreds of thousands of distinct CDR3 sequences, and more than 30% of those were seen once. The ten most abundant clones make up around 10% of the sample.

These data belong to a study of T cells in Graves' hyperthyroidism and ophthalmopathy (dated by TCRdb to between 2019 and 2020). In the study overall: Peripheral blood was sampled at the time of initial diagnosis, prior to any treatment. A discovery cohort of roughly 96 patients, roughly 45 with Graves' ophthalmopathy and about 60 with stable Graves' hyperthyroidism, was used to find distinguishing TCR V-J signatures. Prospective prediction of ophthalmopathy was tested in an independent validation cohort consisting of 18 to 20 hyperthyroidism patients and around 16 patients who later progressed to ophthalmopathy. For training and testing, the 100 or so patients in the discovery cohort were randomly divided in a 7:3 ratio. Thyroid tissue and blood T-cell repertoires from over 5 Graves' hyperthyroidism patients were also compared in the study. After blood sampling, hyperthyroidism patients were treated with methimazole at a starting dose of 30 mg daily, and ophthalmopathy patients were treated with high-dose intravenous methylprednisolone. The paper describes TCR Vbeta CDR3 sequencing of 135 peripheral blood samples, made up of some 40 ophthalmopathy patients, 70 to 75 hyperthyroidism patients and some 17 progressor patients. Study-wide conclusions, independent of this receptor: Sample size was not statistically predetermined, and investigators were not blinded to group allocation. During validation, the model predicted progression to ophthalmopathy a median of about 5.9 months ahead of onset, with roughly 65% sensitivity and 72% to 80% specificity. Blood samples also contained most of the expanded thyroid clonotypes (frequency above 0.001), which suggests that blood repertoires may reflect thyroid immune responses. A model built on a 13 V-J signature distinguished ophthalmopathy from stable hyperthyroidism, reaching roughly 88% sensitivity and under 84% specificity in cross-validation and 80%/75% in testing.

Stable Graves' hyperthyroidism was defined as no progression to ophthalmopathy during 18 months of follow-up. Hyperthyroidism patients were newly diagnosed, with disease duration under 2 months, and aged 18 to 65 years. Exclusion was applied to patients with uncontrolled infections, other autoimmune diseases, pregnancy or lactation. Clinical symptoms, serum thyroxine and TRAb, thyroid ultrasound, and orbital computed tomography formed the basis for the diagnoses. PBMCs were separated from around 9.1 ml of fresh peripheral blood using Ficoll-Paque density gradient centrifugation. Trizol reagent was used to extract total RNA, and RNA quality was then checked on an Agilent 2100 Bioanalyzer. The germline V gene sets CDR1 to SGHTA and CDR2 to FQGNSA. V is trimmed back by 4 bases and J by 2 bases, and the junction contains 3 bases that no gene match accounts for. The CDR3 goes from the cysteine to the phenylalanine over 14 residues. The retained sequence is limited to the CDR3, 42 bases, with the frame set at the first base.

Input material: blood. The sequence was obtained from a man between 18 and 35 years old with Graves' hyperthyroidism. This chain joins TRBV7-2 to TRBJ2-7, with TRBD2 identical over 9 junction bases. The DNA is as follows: TGTGCCAGCAGCTGGTCTAGCGGGACCTACGAGCAGTACTTC. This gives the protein CASSWSSGTYEQYF.